These T cell receptor beta chains were read from a single sample in a study of control samples from healthy donors and cancer patients. Libraries were prepared by immunoSEQ multiplex PCR; TCRdb keeps only in-frame clonotypes and omits some of them. Of tens of thousands of clones in the sample, over 80% were seen once. The sequencing input was blood. The receptors originated from a man aged 25-40 years in good health. The CDR3 runs from the conserved cysteine through the conserved F or W. Fields, in order: CDR3 length, J gene, clone size, V gene, D gene, CDR3 protein, CDR3 DNA. The D gene is left open where the match is weak. Rows give clone size only sometimes, using once, few, many, or a class for an expanded clone.

len: 17
j_gene: TRBJ2-3
abundance: once
v_gene: TRBV14
d_gene: -
CDR3aa: CASSQAGTSLSTDTQYF
CDR3nt: TGTGCCAGCAGCCAGGCCGGGACATCGTTAAGCACAGATACGCAGTATTTT

len: 12
j_gene: TRBJ1-6
abundance: -
v_gene: TRBV6-6
d_gene: -
CDR3aa: CASSYLDSPLHF
CDR3nt: TGTGCCAGCAGTTATCTAGATTCACCCCTCCACTTT

len: 15
j_gene: TRBJ2-3
abundance: -
v_gene: TRBV7-9
d_gene: -
CDR3aa: CASSLPGDATDTQYF
CDR3nt: TGTGCCAGCAGCTTACCCGGGGACGCCACAGATACGCAGTATTTT

len: 13
j_gene: TRBJ2-2
abundance: -
v_gene: TRBV29-1
d_gene: -
CDR3aa: CSGIDRYTGELFF
CDR3nt: TGCAGCGGGATTGACAGGTACACCGGGGAGCTGTTTTTT

len: 12
j_gene: TRBJ1-2
abundance: once
v_gene: TRBV12-3/TRBV12-4
d_gene: -
CDR3aa: CASSFMGGGYTF
CDR3nt: TGTGCCAGCAGTTTTATGGGCGGGGGCTACACCTTC

len: 13
j_gene: TRBJ1-1
abundance: once
v_gene: TRBV5-4
d_gene: -
CDR3aa: CASRFGVATEAFF
CDR3nt: TGTGCCAGCAGATTTGGGGTGGCCACTGAAGCTTTCTTT

len: 15
j_gene: TRBJ2-3
abundance: -
v_gene: TRBV7-2
d_gene: TRBD2
CDR3aa: CASTGLAGGAGTQYF
CDR3nt: TGTGCCAGCACCGGACTAGCGGGGGGTGCGGGCACGCAGTATTTT

len: 15
j_gene: TRBJ2-4
abundance: -
v_gene: TRBV5-1
d_gene: TRBD1
CDR3aa: CASSAGTVPKNIQYF
CDR3nt: TGCGCCAGCAGCGCTGGGACAGTCCCTAAAAACATTCAGTACTTC

len: 17
j_gene: TRBJ1-6
abundance: -
v_gene: TRBV18
d_gene: TRBD1
CDR3aa: CASSPSRADRAVSPLHF
CDR3nt: TGTGCCAGCTCACCCTCACGGGCGGACAGGGCGGTTTCACCCCTCCACTTT

len: 13
j_gene: TRBJ1-5
abundance: -
v_gene: TRBV29-1
d_gene: TRBD1
CDR3aa: CSVAAGGGQPQHF
CDR3nt: TGCAGCGTTGCCGCAGGGGGGGGACAGCCCCAGCATTTT

len: 12
j_gene: TRBJ1-2
abundance: -
v_gene: TRBV27
d_gene: -
CDR3aa: CASSTPPGEPTF
CDR3nt: TGTGCCAGCAGTACTCCCCCAGGGGAACCCACCTTC

len: 14
j_gene: TRBJ1-5
abundance: once
v_gene: TRBV6-2/TRBV6-3
d_gene: -
CDR3aa: CASSYGVAPQPQHF
CDR3nt: TGTGCCAGCAGTTACGGCGTAGCTCCTCAGCCCCAGCATTTT

len: 17
j_gene: TRBJ2-1
abundance: -
v_gene: TRBV12-5
d_gene: TRBD2
CDR3aa: CASGPRGGAGDYNEQFF
CDR3nt: TGTGCTAGTGGTCCCCGGGGGGGCGCAGGTGACTACAATGAGCAGTTCTTC

len: 13
j_gene: TRBJ2-7
abundance: -
v_gene: TRBV7-9
d_gene: -
CDR3aa: CASSLDLSYEQYF
CDR3nt: TGTGCCAGCAGCTTAGACCTTTCCTACGAGCAGTACTTC

len: 15
j_gene: TRBJ1-6
abundance: -
v_gene: TRBV7-9
d_gene: TRBD1
CDR3aa: CASSFPGQGDSPLHF
CDR3nt: TGTGCCAGCAGCTTCCCCGGACAGGGGGATTCACCCCTCCACTTT

len: 12
j_gene: TRBJ2-2
abundance: -
v_gene: TRBV5-5
d_gene: -
CDR3aa: CASSTDTGELFF
CDR3nt: TGTGCCAGCAGCACCGACACCGGGGAGCTGTTTTTT

len: 11
j_gene: TRBJ1-1
abundance: -
v_gene: TRBV19
d_gene: -
CDR3aa: CASIHRQKAFF
CDR3nt: TGTGCCAGTATCCATAGACAGAAAGCTTTCTTT

len: 14
j_gene: TRBJ1-2
abundance: once
v_gene: TRBV19
d_gene: -
CDR3aa: CASSITRGRDGYTF
CDR3nt: TGTGCCAGTAGTATCACGAGGGGAAGGGATGGCTACACCTTC

len: 13
j_gene: TRBJ2-5
abundance: -
v_gene: TRBV6-2/TRBV6-3
d_gene: -
CDR3aa: CASSYGFRETQYF
CDR3nt: TGTGCCAGCAGTTACGGTTTTCGGGAGACCCAGTACTTC

len: 12
j_gene: TRBJ1-6
abundance: -
v_gene: TRBV4-2
d_gene: -
CDR3aa: CASKRAGEPLHF
CDR3nt: TGTGCCAGCAAAAGGGCCGGGGAACCCCTCCACTTT

len: 15
j_gene: TRBJ1-2
abundance: -
v_gene: TRBV5-1
d_gene: TRBD1
CDR3aa: CASSSLRDRDYGYTF
CDR3nt: TGCGCCAGCAGCTCACTGCGGGACAGGGACTATGGCTACACCTTC

len: 22
j_gene: TRBJ2-2
abundance: -
v_gene: TRBV14
d_gene: TRBD1
CDR3aa: CASSQDLWGQGIQDSNTGELFF
CDR3nt: TGTGCCAGCAGCCAAGATCTCTGGGGACAGGGCATACAAGACTCGAACACCGGGGAGCTGTTTTTT

len: 15
j_gene: TRBJ2-7
abundance: -
v_gene: TRBV5-4
d_gene: TRBD1
CDR3aa: CASSLARGTSYEQYF
CDR3nt: TGTGCCAGCAGCTTGGCCAGGGGGACCTCCTACGAGCAGTACTTC

len: 15
j_gene: TRBJ2-1
abundance: -
v_gene: TRBV6-5
d_gene: TRBD2
CDR3aa: CASSYSSGGAHEQFF
CDR3nt: TGTGCCAGCAGTTACTCTAGCGGGGGGGCCCATGAGCAGTTCTTC

len: 13
j_gene: TRBJ2-5
abundance: -
v_gene: TRBV9
d_gene: -
CDR3aa: CASAGGPQETQYF
CDR3nt: TGTGCCAGTGCCGGGGGCCCACAAGAGACCCAGTACTTC

len: 13
j_gene: TRBJ2-5
abundance: few
v_gene: TRBV3-1/TRBV3-2
d_gene: -
CDR3aa: CASSQGWRETQYF
CDR3nt: TGTGCCAGCAGCCAGGGATGGAGGGAGACCCAGTACTTC

len: 15
j_gene: TRBJ1-3
abundance: -
v_gene: TRBV2
d_gene: TRBD1
CDR3aa: CASSPQGANGNTIYF
CDR3nt: TGTGCCAGCAGTCCACAGGGGGCTAATGGAAACACCATATATTTT

len: 15
j_gene: TRBJ1-5
abundance: -
v_gene: TRBV5-6
d_gene: -
CDR3aa: CASSLWAGSNQPQHF
CDR3nt: TGTGCCAGCAGCTTATGGGCAGGGAGCAATCAGCCCCAGCATTTT

len: 13
j_gene: TRBJ2-3
abundance: -
v_gene: TRBV14
d_gene: -
CDR3aa: CASSLNRGDTQYF
CDR3nt: TGTGCCAGCAGCCTTAATCGTGGGGATACGCAGTATTTT